These 22 T cell receptor beta chains were all obtained from the same sample, sequenced in a study of control samples from healthy donors and cancer patients. Produced via immunoSEQ multiplex PCR; TCRdb's table is partial and in-frame only. The profile shows more than 95,000 clones, roughly 87% of them singletons. The source material was blood. The receptors were sampled from a man aged 18 to 35 in good health.

Remarks on this clone: Because it lacks the conserved phenylalanine or tryptophan at the end, this CDR3 is likely a read error. It is unclear where the CDR3 begins or ends on the DNA, so no DNA is shown, and the CDR3 is as TCRdb lists it. The chain combines TRBV6-5 with TRBJ2-3. Counting both end residues, the CDR3 totals 10 amino acids. Germline lookup yields CDR1 MNHEY and CDR2 SVGAGI. This CDR3 is CASSSDRFLG.

The V call is TRBV4-3, the J call TRBJ2-7; D is possibly TRBD2 (5 bases). Trimming removed 2 bases at V and 0 bases at J, with 8 bases between. The germline V gene has CDR1 LGHNA and CDR2 YSLEER. The CDR3 contains 14 residues. The CDR3 DNA is TGCGCCAGCAGCCAAATAGCGACCTCCTACGAGCAGTACTTC. It codes for CASSQIATSYEQYF.

The chain has TRBV7-9 and TRBJ2-4; unclear D gene. Per the germline V gene, CDR1 is SEHNR and CDR2 is FQNEAQ (reference sequence). The CDR3 is 13 amino acids. V gave up 8 bases and J gave up 0 bases, with 8 bases separating them. Here the CDR3 reads CASGGLAKNIQYF. DNA of the CDR3: TGTGCCAGCGGTGGCCTAGCCAAAAACATTCAGTACTTC. Drawing the rest from reference TRBV7-9 and TRBJ2-4, the complete variable domain is DTGVSQNPRHKITKRGQNVTFRCDPISEHNRLYWYRQTLGQGPEFLTYFQNEAQLEKSRLLSDRFSAERPKGSFSTLEIQRTEQGDSAMYLCASGGLAKNIQYFGAGTRLSVL.

V gene TRBV21-1 combines with J gene TRBJ1-1. TRBV21-1 is noted as a pseudogene. This CDR3 region has 11 residues. The DNA for the CDR3 is TGTGATGCCGGGCCGAACACTGAAGCTTCCTTT. Protein: CDAGPNTEASF.

The rearrangement links TRBV9 to TRBJ2-1; TRBD2 matches 10 bases. The CDR3 spans 19 residues. V lost 0 bases, J lost 8 bases, and 17 bases stayed unmatched. The germline V gene encodes CDR1 SGDLS and CDR2 YYNGEE. CDR3 sequence reads: CASSVATKGTSEVGDEQFF. DNA for the CDR3: TGTGCCAGCAGCGTAGCTACTAAGGGGACTAGCGAGGTGGGCGATGAGCAGTTCTTC.

In its sample, this clone is medium-sized. This rearrangement joins TRBV6-4 to TRBJ2-3; the D gene is possibly TRBD1 (5 bases). Trimming pared 4 bases from V and 1 base from J, leaving 6 bases between. This CDR3 region has 13 residues. The germline CDR1 and CDR2 sequences are MRHNA and SNTAGT. Here the CDR3 DNA reads TGTGCCAGCAGTGCCAGGGGCACAGATACGCAGTATTTT. Its translation: CASSARGTDTQYF.

This clone occurred once. The V and J genes are TRBV28 and TRBJ2-7, with 8 bases identical to TRBD1. After removal of 4 bases from V and 3 bases from J, the junction contained 17 bases not matched to a gene. Germline CDR1 is MDHEN and CDR2 is SYDVKM. This CDR3 comprises 18 residues. CDR3 sequence (DNA): TGTGCCAGCAGTTCCCCGGACAGGGTTGTCGCCTCCATCTACGAGCAGTACTTC. Its protein product is CASSSPDRVVASIYEQYF.

The chain combines TRBV19 with TRBJ1-2, with 8 nucleotides matching TRBD1. This CDR3 has 17 residues. The J segment lost 8 bases and the V segment lost 0 bases, leaving 14 bases of the junction unmatched. CDR1 LNHDA and CDR2 SQIVND come from the germline V gene (reference sequence). The CDR3 nucleotides are TGTGCCAGTAGTATAGAGTCAACATTGGACAGGGCGCGGGGCTACACCTTC. It encodes CASSIESTLDRARGYTF. The variable domain in full, completed from reference TRBV19 and TRBJ1-2, reads DGGITQSPKYLFRKEGQNVTLSCEQNLNHDAMYWYRQDPGQGLRLIYYSQIVNDFQKGDIAEGYSVSREKKESFPLTVTSAQKNPTAFYLCASSIESTLDRARGYTFGSGTRLTVV.

The chain combines TRBV3-1 (or the pseudogene TRBV3-2) with TRBJ1-6, with a tentative D call TRBD1 (5 bases). Trimming took off 2 bases at V and 9 bases at J, with 8 bases between the two ends. The CDR3 runs to 13 residues. Germline CDR1 reads LGHDT; CDR2 reads YNNKEL (reference sequence). Here the CDR3 DNA reads TGTGCCAGCAGCCAACCCCAGGGTTCACCCCTCCACTTT. As protein: CASSQPQGSPLHF.

The rearrangement uses TRBV29-1 and TRBJ2-3; 10 bases are a match to TRBD2. Germline V CDR1 and CDR2: SQVTM, ANQGSEA. Trimming cost V 7 bases and J 1 base; bases outside gene matches: 5. The CDR3 has 14 amino acids. The CDR3 protein is CSADLAGGTDTQYF. The CDR3, as DNA: TGCAGCGCTGACCTAGCGGGAGGCACAGATACGCAGTATTTT.

The chain joins TRBV11-2 to TRBJ1-2, with D hard to call. The CDR3 loop spans 14 amino acids. The germline V gene has CDR1 SGHAT and CDR2 FQNNGV. V dropped 5 bases and J dropped 4 bases, with 14 bases sitting between them. The CDR3 DNA is TGTGCCAGCAGCCCCCAAAGGGATACCTATGGCTACACCTTC. This sequence encodes CASSPQRDTYGYTF.

V usage is TRBV28 and J usage is TRBJ2-7; D ambiguous. Per germline, CDR1 MDHEN and CDR2 SYDVKM. Trimming took off 7 bases at V and 2 bases at J, with 6 bases between the two ends. The CDR3 runs to 11 residues. CDR3 loop: CASTYAYEQYF. The CDR3 region has the DNA TGTGCCAGCACCTATGCCTACGAGCAGTACTTC.

The rearrangement uses TRBV30 and TRBJ2-5; D might be TRBD2 (6 bases). Germline V CDR1 and CDR2: GTSNPN, SVGIG (reference sequence). The CDR3 is made up of 14 amino acids. Trimming stripped 5 bases from V and 5 bases from J, with 18 bases between. The CDR3 DNA sequence: TGTGCCTGGTCCGTCCATGCGGGAAGGGAGACCCAGTACTTC. Protein sequence: CAWSVHAGRETQYF.

The J gene is TRBJ2-1, the V gene TRBV3-1 (or the pseudogene TRBV3-2); D perhaps matches TRBD1 (6 bases). The germline gives CDR1 LGHDT, CDR2 YNNKEL (reference sequence). The CDR3 sequence is 14 residues long. The V end was cut by 5 bases, the J end by 9 bases, with 17 bases between. CDR3 in amino acids: CASSKNLQGAEQFF. The CDR3 DNA is TGTGCCAGCAGCAAGAACTTACAGGGCGCTGAGCAGTTCTTC.

This chain uses TRBV11-2 with TRBJ1-1; D gene uncertain. The CDR3 runs to 14 residues. Germline-derived CDR1 and CDR2 are SGHAT and FQNNGV. Trimming shortened V by 8 bases and J by 3 bases, and 16 bases separated the two germline ends. DNA of the CDR3: TGTGCCAGCCCCCCGGGGTCTAGGGACACTGAAGCTTTCTTT. It specifies CASPPGSRDTEAFF. The complete variable domain, with remaining parts taken from reference TRBV11-2 and TRBJ1-1, reads EAGVAQSPRYKIIEKRQSVAFWCNPISGHATLYWYQQILGQGPKLLIQFQNNGVVDDSQLPKDRFSAERLKGVDSTLKIQPAKLEDSAVYLCASPPGSRDTEAFFGQGTRLTVV.

The CDR3 protein is CASIPGTGRYGYTF. In nucleotides, the CDR3 is TGTGCCAGCATTCCCGGGACAGGACGCTATGGCTACACCTTC. This rearrangement joins TRBV6-5 to TRBJ1-2, with 8 bases identical to TRBD1. V gave up 7 bases and J gave up 4 bases; unmatched junction bases: 8. CDR3 length equals 14 residues. Per germline, CDR1 MNHEY and CDR2 SVGAGI.

The J gene is TRBJ1-3, the V gene TRBV19; unclear D gene. CDR3 length: 14 residues. V was shortened by 2 bases and J by 0 bases, with 5 bases between the two germline ends. The germline V gene encodes CDR1 LNHDA and CDR2 SQIVND (reference sequence). CDR3 in amino acids: CASSITNSGNTIYF. The CDR3 nucleotides are TGTGCCAGTAGTATAACAAACTCTGGAAACACCATATATTTT.

The rearrangement uses TRBV18 and TRBJ2-7; TRBD1 might be the D (5 bases). The germline V gene encodes CDR1 KGHSH and CDR2 LQKENI. The CDR3 runs 13 residues. V was cut by 4 bases and J by 5 bases, with 12 bases left in between. CDR3: CASSQGRVDEQYF. In nucleotides, the CDR3 is TGTGCCAGCTCACAAGGCAGGGTCGACGAGCAGTACTTC.

The chain uses TRBV19 and TRBJ2-1; 13 positions match TRBD2. The CDR3 runs 16 residues. Germline values: CDR1 LNHDA, CDR2 SQIVND (reference sequence). The J segment lost 8 bases and the V segment lost 6 bases, leaving 10 bases of the junction unmatched. CDR3 amino acids: CASSGGLAGDTYEQFF. CDR3 DNA sequence: TGTGCCAGTAGCGGCGGACTAGCGGGAGACACCTATGAGCAGTTCTTC.

The V call is TRBV7-3, the J call TRBJ2-3; D is unresolved. The CDR3 consists of 16 residues. V lost 7 bases, J lost 2 bases, and 19 bases lay in between. Germline lookup yields CDR1 SGHTA and CDR2 FQGTGA. CDR3 loop: CASTRFGDRVTDTQYF. CDR3 bases: TGTGCCAGCACCCGATTCGGAGACCGGGTCACAGATACGCAGTATTTT.

The chain joins TRBV5-8 to TRBJ2-2; 10 bases map to TRBD1. Germline V gene lookup returns CDR1 SGHTS and CDR2 YDEGEE. The length of the CDR3 is 16 residues. J lost 3 bases, V lost 4 bases, and 6 bases had no gene match. The DNA of the CDR3 is TGTGCCAGCAGCCTTGGACAGGGGGTATACACCGGGGAGCTGTTTTTT. As protein: CASSLGQGVYTGELFF.

The V and J genes are TRBV3-1 (or the pseudogene TRBV3-2) and TRBJ1-2, with D maybe TRBD1 (5 bases). In germline, CDR1 is LGHDT, CDR2 YNNKEL (reference sequence). This CDR3 region has 15 residues. V lost 1 base and J lost 2, with 11 bases in between. The CDR3 sequence is CASSQATAKNYGYTF. In nucleotides, the CDR3 is TGTGCCAGCAGCCAAGCGACAGCTAAGAACTATGGCTACACCTTC.